These T cell receptor beta chains were read from a single sample in a study of shared clonotypes between healthy human individuals. Assay used: immunoSEQ multiplex PCR; TCRdb lists only in-frame clones, some missing. The sample comprises about 600,000 clones, 98% of which are singletons, and more than 0.3% rests with the top ten. The sample comprised naive CD8+ T cells sorted from blood. These receptors were obtained from a man aged 25 to 45 in good health. CDR3s include the opening cysteine and the closing phenylalanine or tryptophan. A D gene is named only where the DNA matches it firmly. Clone size, where shown, is once, few, many, or a class for clones that have expanded.

D gene,J gene,V gene,clone size,CDR3 DNA,CDR3 protein
-,TRBJ1-3,TRBV15,-,TGTGCCACCAGCAGAGTTTACGGGGTGACCATATATTTT,CATSRVYGVTIYF
TRBD1,TRBJ2-7,TRBV15,-,TGTGCCACCCGGGACAGCGTCTCCTACGAGCAGTACTTC,CATRDSVSYEQYF
-,TRBJ2-6,TRBV25-1,-,TGTGCCAGCAGCCGGACCTCCGGGGGCTCTGGGGCCAACGTCCTGACTTTC,CASSRTSGGSGANVLTF
TRBD2,TRBJ2-1,TRBV2,-,TGTGCCAGCAGTGAAGAGGGAGGGATTCTCTTCGAGCAGTTCTTC,CASSEEGGILFEQFF
TRBD2,TRBJ2-1,TRBV19,-,TGTGCCAGTAGTACCCTAGCGGGAGCACTGTTCTTC,CASSTLAGALFF
TRBD2,TRBJ2-7,TRBV7-8,-,TGTGCCAGCAGCTCTTTCGACGGGACTAGATCCTACGAGCAGTACTTC,CASSSFDGTRSYEQYF
-,TRBJ2-3,TRBV6-5,-,TGTGCCAGCAGCTCGGACAGTGGCACAGATACGCAGTATTTT,CASSSDSGTDTQYF
TRBD2,TRBJ2-1,TRBV4-1,-,TGCGCCAGCAGCCCGGGGACTAGCGGGGAATGGATACTCTACAATGAGCAGTTCTTC,CASSPGTSGEWILYNEQFF
TRBD1,TRBJ2-7,TRBV6-5,-,TGTGCCAGCTCTCATAGGACAGGGGGAGACTACGAGCAGTACTTC,CASSHRTGGDYEQYF
-,TRBJ2-7,TRBV2,-,TGTGCCAGCAGTCTCGGGGCCGTATACGAGCAGTACTTC,CASSLGAVYEQYF
-,TRBJ2-2,TRBV27,-,TGTGCCAGCAGTCCTTTCGGCACCGGGGAGCTGTTTTTT,CASSPFGTGELFF
TRBD2,TRBJ2-1,TRBV5-1,-,TGCGCCAGCAGTTCTCGACTAGCGGGAGTGGATGAGCAGTTCTTC,CASSSRLAGVDEQFF
-,TRBJ2-2,TRBV30,-,TGTGCCTGGAGTCAACTGGGATACGGGGGTCTGTTTTTT,CAWSQLGYGGLFF
-,TRBJ2-7,TRBV5-1,-,TGCGCCAGCAGCTTGGGGTGGAGGGAGCCGGACGAGCAGTACTTC,CASSLGWREPDEQYF
-,TRBJ1-5,TRBV27,-,TGTGCCAGCAGACGCATTGCTTCCGAGCCCCAGCATTTT,CASRRIASEPQHF
TRBD2,TRBJ2-5,TRBV7-3,-,TGTGCCAGCAGCTTAAGTTTAGCGGGCGGAGAGACCCAGTACTTC,CASSLSLAGGETQYF
TRBD1,TRBJ2-2,TRBV28,-,TGTGCCAGCAGTTTATCGACAGGGATTTACACCGGGGAGCTGTTTTTT,CASSLSTGIYTGELFF
-,TRBJ2-4,TRBV18,-,TGTGCCAGCTCACCGGGAATAGCCAAAAACATTCAGTACTTC,CASSPGIAKNIQYF
-,TRBJ2-1,TRBV6-1,-,TGTGCCAGCAGTGAATGGGACTCCACTAACAATGAGCAGTTCTTC,CASSEWDSTNNEQFF
-,TRBJ1-5,TRBV28,once,TGTGCCAGCAGCAGCCCCCAGGTTCCGGCAGGGAGGTTCCAGCCCCAGCATTTT,CASSSPQVPAGRFQPQHF
-,TRBJ1-5,TRBV7-2,-,TGTGCCAGCAGCCGGGGAGGGGGTCAGCCCCAGCATTTT,CASSRGGGQPQHF
-,TRBJ2-1,TRBV19,once,TGTGCCAGTAGTACAACAGGGTTCGACAATGAGCAGTTCTTC,CASSTTGFDNEQFF
-,TRBJ1-5,TRBV11-2,-,TGTGCCAGCAGCTTAGGGATGGGCCTCAATCAGCCCCAGCATTTT,CASSLGMGLNQPQHF
-,TRBJ2-7,TRBV6-5,-,TGTGCCAGCAGTTACTTGGTTGGAGGAGGCGGCTACGAGCAGTACTTC,CASSYLVGGGGYEQYF
-,TRBJ2-1,TRBV9,-,TGTGCCAGCAGCCTTAGCGGTTCCTCCTACAATGAGCAGTTCTTC,CASSLSGSSYNEQFF
TRBD1,TRBJ2-5,TRBV7-9,-,TGTGCCAGCAGCACCCACAGGGGGCTTGAGACCCAGTACTTC,CASSTHRGLETQYF
-,TRBJ2-6,TRBV9,-,TGTGCCAGCAGCACAGATTCCTCTGGGGCCAACGTCCTGACTTTC,CASSTDSSGANVLTF
-,TRBJ1-2,TRBV29-1,-,TGCAGCGTCGATAAATTTAGACAGGAGAATAACTATGGCTACACCTTC,CSVDKFRQENNYGYTF
TRBD2,TRBJ2-2,TRBV29-1,-,TGCAGCGTTGAAGAAGGACTAGTCAACACCGGGGAGCTGTTTTTT,CSVEEGLVNTGELFF
-,TRBJ1-2,TRBV27,-,TGTGCCAGCTCGTCAGGGGTTAACTATGGCTACACCTTC,CASSSGVNYGYTF
-,TRBJ2-7,TRBV7-6,-,TGTGCCAGCAGCTCGACTGACACCTACGAGCAGTACTTC,CASSSTDTYEQYF
TRBD1,TRBJ2-1,TRBV18,-,TGTGCCAGCACGGGCCGGGACAGGGGGCGGAATGAGCAGTTCTTC,CASTGRDRGRNEQFF
-,TRBJ2-4,TRBV7-9,-,TGTGCCAGCAGCCAGACGTTAGTAGCCAAAAACATTCAGTACTTC,CASSQTLVAKNIQYF
-,TRBJ2-7,TRBV2,-,TGTGCCAGCCTACGGGGCCTATACTCCTACGAGCAGTACTTC,CASLRGLYSYEQYF
-,TRBJ2-1,TRBV29-1,-,TGCAGCGTTGCACCAGCCTCGGCCTCGGGTCCCTACAATGAGCAGTTCTTC,CSVAPASASGPYNEQFF
TRBD2,TRBJ2-3,TRBV9,-,TGTGCCAGCAGCGCTAGCGGGGCCCTCACAGATACGCAGTATTTT,CASSASGALTDTQYF
-,TRBJ1-4,TRBV19,-,TGTGCCAGTAGTATTTTGCCAGGGGTTAATGAAAAACTGTTTTTT,CASSILPGVNEKLFF
-,TRBJ2-7,TRBV7-8,-,TGTGCCAGCAGCCTAGCCAACGGCATCTCCTACGAGCAGTACTTC,CASSLANGISYEQYF
-,TRBJ2-1,TRBV27,-,TGTGCCAGCAGTTTTAGGGTTGAAACTAGTGAGCAGTTCTTC,CASSFRVETSEQFF
TRBD1,TRBJ1-2,TRBV7-9,once,TGTGCCAGCAGCCAACCGGGGACAGTTGATGGCTACACCTTC,CASSQPGTVDGYTF
TRBD2,TRBJ2-3,TRBV7-9,-,TGTGCCAGCAGTCCTGAACTAGCGGGAGGGCTCGGTACGCAGTATTTT,CASSPELAGGLGTQYF